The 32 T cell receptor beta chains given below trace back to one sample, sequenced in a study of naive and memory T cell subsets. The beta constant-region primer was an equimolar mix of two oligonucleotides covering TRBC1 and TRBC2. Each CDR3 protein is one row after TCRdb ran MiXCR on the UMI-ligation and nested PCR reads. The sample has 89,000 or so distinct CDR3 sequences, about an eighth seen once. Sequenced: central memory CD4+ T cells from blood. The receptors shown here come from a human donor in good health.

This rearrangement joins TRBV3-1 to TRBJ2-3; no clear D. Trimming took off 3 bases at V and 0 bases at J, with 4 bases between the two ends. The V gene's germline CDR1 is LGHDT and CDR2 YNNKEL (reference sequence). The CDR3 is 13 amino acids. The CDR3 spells CASSQASTDTQYF. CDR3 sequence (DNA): TGTGCCAGCAGCCAGGCTAGCACAGATACGCAGTATTTT.

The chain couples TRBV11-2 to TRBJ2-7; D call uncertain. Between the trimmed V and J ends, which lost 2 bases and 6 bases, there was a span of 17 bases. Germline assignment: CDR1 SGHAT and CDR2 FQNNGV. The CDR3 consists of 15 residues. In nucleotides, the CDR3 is TGTGCCAGCAGCTTAATGAGGCGAACTGAGGCCGAGCAGTACTTC. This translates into CASSLMRRTEAEQYF.

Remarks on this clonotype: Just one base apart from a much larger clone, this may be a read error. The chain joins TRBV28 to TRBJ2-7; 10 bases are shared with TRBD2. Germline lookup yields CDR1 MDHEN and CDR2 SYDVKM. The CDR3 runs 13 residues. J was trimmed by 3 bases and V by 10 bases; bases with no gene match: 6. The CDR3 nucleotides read TGTGCCACCCGGACTAGCGGTCGCTACGAGCAGTACTTC. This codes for CATRTSGRYEQYF.

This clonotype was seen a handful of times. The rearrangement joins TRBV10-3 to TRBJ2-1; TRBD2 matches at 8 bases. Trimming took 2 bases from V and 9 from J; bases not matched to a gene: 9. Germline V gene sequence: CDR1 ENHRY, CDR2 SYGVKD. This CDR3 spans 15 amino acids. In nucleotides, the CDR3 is TGTGCCATCAGTGAGAAAGCGGGAGAAGTAGGTGAGCAGTTCTTC. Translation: CAISEKAGEVGEQFF.

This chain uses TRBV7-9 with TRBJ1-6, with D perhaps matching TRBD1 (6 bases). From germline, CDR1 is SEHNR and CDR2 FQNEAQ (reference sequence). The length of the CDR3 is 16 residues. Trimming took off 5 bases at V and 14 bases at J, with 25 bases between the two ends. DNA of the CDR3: TGTGCCAGCAGCCCCCTCCTGGACAGCCCCGGGAAATCCCTCCACTTT. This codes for CASSPLLDSPGKSLHF.

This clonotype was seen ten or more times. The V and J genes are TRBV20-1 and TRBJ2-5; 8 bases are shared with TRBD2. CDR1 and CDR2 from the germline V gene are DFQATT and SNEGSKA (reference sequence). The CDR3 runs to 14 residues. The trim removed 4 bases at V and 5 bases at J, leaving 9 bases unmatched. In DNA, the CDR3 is TGCAGTGCTAACCAAGCGGGAGTCGGGGAGACCCAGTACTTC. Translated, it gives CSANQAGVGETQYF.

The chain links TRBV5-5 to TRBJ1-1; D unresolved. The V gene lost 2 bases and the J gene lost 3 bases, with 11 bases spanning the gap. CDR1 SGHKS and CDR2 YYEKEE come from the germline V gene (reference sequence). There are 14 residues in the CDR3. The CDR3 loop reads CASSLLRVYTEAFF. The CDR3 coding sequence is TGTGCCAGCAGCTTACTAAGGGTTTACACTGAAGCTTTCTTT.

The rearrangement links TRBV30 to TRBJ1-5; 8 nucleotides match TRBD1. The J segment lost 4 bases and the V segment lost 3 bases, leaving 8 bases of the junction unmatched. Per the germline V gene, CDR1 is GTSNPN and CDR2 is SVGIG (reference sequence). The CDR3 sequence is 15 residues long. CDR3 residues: CAWSYRTGRNQPQHF. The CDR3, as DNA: TGTGCCTGGAGCTATAGGACAGGGAGAAATCAGCCCCAGCATTTT.

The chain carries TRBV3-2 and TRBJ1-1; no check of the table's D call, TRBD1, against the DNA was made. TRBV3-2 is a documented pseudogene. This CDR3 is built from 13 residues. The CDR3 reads CASSRGGNTEAFF. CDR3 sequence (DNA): TGTGCCAGCAGCCGGGGGGGTAACACTGAAGCTTTCTTT.

The DNA of the CDR3 is TGTGCCAGCACCTTAGGTCGGTACAATAGCAATCAGCCCCAGCATTTT. Translation gives CASTLGRYNSNQPQHF. The V call is TRBV28, the J call TRBJ1-5, with D unresolved. V lost 7 bases and J 0 bases, leaving 16 bases between the germline ends. Germline V gene data show CDR1 as MDHEN and CDR2 as SYDVKM. CDR3 length: 16 residues.

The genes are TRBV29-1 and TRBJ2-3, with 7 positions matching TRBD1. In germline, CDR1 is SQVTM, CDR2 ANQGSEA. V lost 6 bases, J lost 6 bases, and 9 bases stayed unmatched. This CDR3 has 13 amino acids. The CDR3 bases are TGCAGCGTGGATTGGGACAGCCGGGATACGCAGTATTTT. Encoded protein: CSVDWDSRDTQYF.

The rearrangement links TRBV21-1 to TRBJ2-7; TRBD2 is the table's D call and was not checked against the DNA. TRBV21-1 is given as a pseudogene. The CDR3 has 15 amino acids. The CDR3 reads CASSRGLAGAYEQYF. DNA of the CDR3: TGTGCCAGCAGCAGAGGACTAGCGGGGGCTTACGAGCAGTACTTC.

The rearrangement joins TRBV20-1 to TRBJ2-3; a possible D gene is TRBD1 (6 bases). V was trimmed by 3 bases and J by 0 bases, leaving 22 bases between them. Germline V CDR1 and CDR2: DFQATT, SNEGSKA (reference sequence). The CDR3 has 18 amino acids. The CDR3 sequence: CSARRPGTTIPSTDTQYF. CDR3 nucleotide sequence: TGCAGTGCTAGGCGTCCCGGGACAACTATCCCTAGCACAGATACGCAGTATTTT.

In nucleotides, the CDR3 is TGTGCCAGCAGCTTTGGTCAGCCGGGTGACGAGCAGTACTTC. Its protein is CASSFGQPGDEQYF. The V and J genes are TRBV11-2 and TRBJ2-7, with D hard to call. CDR1 SGHAT and CDR2 FQNNGV come from the germline V gene. Trimming pared 3 bases from V and 5 bases from J, leaving 14 bases between. CDR3 length: 14 residues.

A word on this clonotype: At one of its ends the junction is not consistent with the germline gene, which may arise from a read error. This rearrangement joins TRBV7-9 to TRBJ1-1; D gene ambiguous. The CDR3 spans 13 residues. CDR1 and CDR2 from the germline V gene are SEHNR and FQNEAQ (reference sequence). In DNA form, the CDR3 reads TGTGCCAGCAGCTTAGGGATAGGACCTGAGGCTTTCTTT. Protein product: CASSLGIGPEAFF. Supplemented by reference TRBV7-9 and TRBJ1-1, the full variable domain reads DTGVSQNPRHKITKRGQNVTFRCDPISEHNRLYWYRQTLGQGPEFLTYFQNEAQLEKSRLLSDRFSAERPKGSFSTLEIQRTEQGDSAMYLCASSLGIGPEAFFGQGTRLTVV.

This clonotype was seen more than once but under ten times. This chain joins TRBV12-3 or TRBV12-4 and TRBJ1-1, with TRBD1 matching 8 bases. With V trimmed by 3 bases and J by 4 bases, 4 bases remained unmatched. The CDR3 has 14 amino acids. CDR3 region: CASSFSDRGTEAFF. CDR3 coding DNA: TGTGCCAGCAGTTTTAGCGACAGGGGCACTGAAGCTTTCTTT.

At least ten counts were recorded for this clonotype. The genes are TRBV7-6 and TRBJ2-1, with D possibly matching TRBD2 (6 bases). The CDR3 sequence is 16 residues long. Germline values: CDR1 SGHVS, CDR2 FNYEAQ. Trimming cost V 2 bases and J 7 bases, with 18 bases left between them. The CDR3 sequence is CASSLSGGSGRNEQFF. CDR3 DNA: TGTGCCAGCAGCTTAAGTGGGGGGTCGGGTAGGAATGAGCAGTTCTTC.

DNA for the CDR3: TGCGCCAGCAACCTCGGGCAAAGTTTCGATACGCAGTATTTT. Translation gives CASNLGQSFDTQYF. The V and J genes are TRBV5-1 and TRBJ2-3; D not resolved. CDR3 length: 14 residues. Trimming took 6 bases from V and 6 from J, leaving 17 bases between them. The germline CDR1 and CDR2 sequences are SGHRS and YFSETQ.

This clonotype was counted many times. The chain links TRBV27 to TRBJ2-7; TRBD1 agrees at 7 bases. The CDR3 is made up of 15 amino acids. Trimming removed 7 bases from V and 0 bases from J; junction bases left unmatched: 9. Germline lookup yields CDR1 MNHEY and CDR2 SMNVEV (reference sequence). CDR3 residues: CASKLQWDSSYEQYF. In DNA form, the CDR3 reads TGTGCCAGCAAGCTCCAATGGGACAGCTCCTACGAGCAGTACTTC.

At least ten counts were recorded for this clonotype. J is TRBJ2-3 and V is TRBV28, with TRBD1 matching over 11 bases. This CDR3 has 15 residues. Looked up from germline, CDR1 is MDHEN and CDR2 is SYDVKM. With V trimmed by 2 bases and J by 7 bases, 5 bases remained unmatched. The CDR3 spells CASSLGQGAWNTQYF. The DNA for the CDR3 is TGTGCCAGCAGTTTAGGACAGGGGGCATGGAATACGCAGTATTTT. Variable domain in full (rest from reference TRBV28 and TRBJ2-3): DVKVTQSSRYLVKRTGEKVFLECVQDMDHENMFWYRQDPGLGLRLIYFSYDVKMKEKGDIPEGYSVSREKKERFSLILESASTNQTSMYLCASSLGQGAWNTQYFGPGTRLTVL.

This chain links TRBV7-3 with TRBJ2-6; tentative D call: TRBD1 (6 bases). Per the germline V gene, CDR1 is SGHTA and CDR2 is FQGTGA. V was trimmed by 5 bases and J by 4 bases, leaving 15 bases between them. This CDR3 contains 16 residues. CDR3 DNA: TGTGCCAGCAGCCTCGCTACAGGGTGGGGGGCCAACGTCCTGACTTTC. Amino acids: CASSLATGWGANVLTF.

The CDR3 DNA follows: TGCAGCGCCCTCCCCCCGATGAACACTGAAGCTTTCTTT. Protein sequence: CSALPPMNTEAFF. J is TRBJ1-1 and V is TRBV29-1, with D unresolved. CDR1 SQVTM and CDR2 ANQGSEA come from the germline V gene. The CDR3 consists of 13 residues. The V gene lost 7 bases and the J gene lost 0 bases, with 12 bases spanning the gap. The full variable domain, in which reference TRBV29-1 and TRBJ1-1 provide the parts outside the CDR3, is SAVISQKPSRDICQRGTSLTIQCQVDSQVTMMFWYRQQPGQSLTLIATANQGSEATYESGFVIDKFPISRPNLTFSTLTVSNMSPEDSSIYLCSALPPMNTEAFFGQGTRLTVV.

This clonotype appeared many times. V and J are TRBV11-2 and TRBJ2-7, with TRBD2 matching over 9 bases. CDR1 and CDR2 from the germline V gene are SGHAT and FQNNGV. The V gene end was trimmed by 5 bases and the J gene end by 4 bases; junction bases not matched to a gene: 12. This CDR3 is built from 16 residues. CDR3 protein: CASSPSGGRAQYEQYF. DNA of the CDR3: TGTGCCAGCAGCCCAAGTGGCGGGAGGGCCCAGTACGAGCAGTACTTC.

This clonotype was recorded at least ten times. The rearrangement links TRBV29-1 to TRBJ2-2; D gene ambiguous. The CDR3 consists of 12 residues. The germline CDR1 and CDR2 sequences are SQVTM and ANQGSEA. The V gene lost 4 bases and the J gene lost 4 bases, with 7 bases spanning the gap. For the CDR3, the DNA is TGCAGCGTTGCCAGGACCACCGGGGAGCTGTTTTTT. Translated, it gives CSVARTTGELFF.

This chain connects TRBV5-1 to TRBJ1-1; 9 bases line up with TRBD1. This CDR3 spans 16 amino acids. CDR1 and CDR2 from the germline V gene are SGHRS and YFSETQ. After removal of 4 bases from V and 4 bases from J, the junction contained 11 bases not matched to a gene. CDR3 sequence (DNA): TGCGCCAGCAGCCCGCGACAGGGGGGCGGGGGCACTGAAGCTTTCTTT. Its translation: CASSPRQGGGGTEAFF.

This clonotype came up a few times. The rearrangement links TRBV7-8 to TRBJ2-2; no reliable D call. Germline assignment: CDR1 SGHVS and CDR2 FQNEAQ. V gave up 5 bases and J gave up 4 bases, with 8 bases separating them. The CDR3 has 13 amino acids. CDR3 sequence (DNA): TGTGCCAGCAGCAAAGTAGGCACCGGGGAGCTGTTTTTT. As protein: CASSKVGTGELFF.

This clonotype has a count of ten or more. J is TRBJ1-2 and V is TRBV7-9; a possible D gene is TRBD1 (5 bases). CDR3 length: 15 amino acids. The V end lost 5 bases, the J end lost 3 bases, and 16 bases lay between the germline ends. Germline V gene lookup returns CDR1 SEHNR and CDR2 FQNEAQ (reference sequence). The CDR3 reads CASSPTQGRDYGYTF. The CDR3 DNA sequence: TGTGCCAGCAGCCCCACTCAGGGACGGGACTATGGCTACACCTTC.

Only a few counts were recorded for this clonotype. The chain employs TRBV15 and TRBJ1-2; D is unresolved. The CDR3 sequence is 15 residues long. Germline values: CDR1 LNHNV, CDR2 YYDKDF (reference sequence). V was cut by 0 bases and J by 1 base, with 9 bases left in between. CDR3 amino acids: CATSRELGYNYGYTF. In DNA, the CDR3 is TGTGCCACCAGCAGAGAATTGGGCTATAACTATGGCTACACCTTC. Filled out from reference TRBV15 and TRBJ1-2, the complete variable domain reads DAMVIQNPRYQVTQFGKPVTLSCSQTLNHNVMYWYQQKSSQAPKLLFHYYDKDFNNEADTPDNFQSRRPNTSFCFLDIRSPGLGDTAMYLCATSRELGYNYGYTFGSGTRLTVV.

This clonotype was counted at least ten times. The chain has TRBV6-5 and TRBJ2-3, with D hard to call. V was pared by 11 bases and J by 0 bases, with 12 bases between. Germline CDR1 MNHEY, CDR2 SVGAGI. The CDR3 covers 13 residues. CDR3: CAALEWSTDTQYF. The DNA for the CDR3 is TGTGCCGCCCTGGAGTGGAGCACAGATACGCAGTATTTT.

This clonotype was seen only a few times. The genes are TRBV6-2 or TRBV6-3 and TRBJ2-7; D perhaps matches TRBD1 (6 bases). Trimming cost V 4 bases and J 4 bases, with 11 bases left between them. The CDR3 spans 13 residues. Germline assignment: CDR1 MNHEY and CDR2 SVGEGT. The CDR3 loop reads CASSLFTGYEQYF. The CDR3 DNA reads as TGTGCCAGCAGTTTATTCACAGGGTACGAGCAGTACTTC.

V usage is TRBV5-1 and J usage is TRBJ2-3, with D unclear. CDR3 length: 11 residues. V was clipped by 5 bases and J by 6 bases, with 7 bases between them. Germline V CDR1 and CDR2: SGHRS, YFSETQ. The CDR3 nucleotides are TGCGCCAGCAGGGTAGCCGATACGCAGTATTTT. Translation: CASRVADTQYF.

The CDR3: CASSGTGGPGELFF. The CDR3 DNA follows: TGTGCCAGCAGCGGGACAGGGGGTCCCGGGGAGCTGTTTTTT. The chain employs TRBV12-3 or TRBV12-4 and TRBJ2-2, with 11 bases matching TRBD1. The CDR3 extends over 14 amino acids. The ends lost 6 bases at V and 6 bases at J; junction bases unmatched: 3.